These 13 T cell receptor beta chains share one sample of origin, sequenced in a study of blood T cells in healthy people across ages (dated by TCRdb to between 2015 and 2017). To prepare the library, 5' RACE was applied. The listed sequencing device is Illumina HiSeq 2500. A second roughly 6 to 12 cycle PCR used a sample-barcoded 5' primer and a J-beta primer mix. In TCRdb, the public reads were trimmed at Q25 with fastp and aligned with MiXCR, with productive beta chains retained. Every entry covers one CDR3 protein and lists the most common genes and DNA from its rows. The sample table lists 1.5 million to 2 million distinct CDR3 sequences, roughly 52% of them with a count of one. The ten largest make up over 2% of the sample. The sequenced sample consisted of blood. The receptors derive from a woman aged 40 to 50 in good health.

The J gene is TRBJ2-6, the V gene TRBV28, with D possibly TRBD1 on 6 matching bases. The germline V gene encodes CDR1 MDHEN and CDR2 SYDVKM. The V end was cut by 8 bases, the J end by 0 bases, with 20 bases between. The CDR3 extends over 18 amino acids. CDR3 amino acids: CASGGAPGATSGANVLTF. CDR3 DNA: TGTGCCAGCGGTGGGGCCCCAGGGGCAACCTCTGGGGCCAACGTCCTGACTTTC. Together with reference TRBV28 and TRBJ2-6, the CDR3 gives the full variable domain: DVKVTQSSRYLVKRTGEKVFLECVQDMDHENMFWYRQDPGLGLRLIYFSYDVKMKEKGDIPEGYSVSREKKERFSLILESASTNQTSMYLCASGGAPGATSGANVLTFGAGSRLTVL.

The chain joins TRBV12-3 or TRBV12-4 to TRBJ1-6, with 7 bases fitting TRBD1. The CDR3 has 15 residues. The V segment lost 6 bases and the J segment 8 bases; nucleotides outside the gene matches: 10. The CDR3 sequence is CASRGTTGRDSPLHF. The DNA of the CDR3 is TGTGCCAGCAGGGGTACGACAGGGAGGGATTCACCCCTCCACTTT.

The chain joins TRBV5-1 to TRBJ2-1; TRBD2 is a possible D gene (5 bases). This CDR3 spans 15 amino acids. In germline, CDR1 is SGHRS, CDR2 YFSETQ. With 6 bases removed from V and 4 bases from J, the gap between germline ends came to 17 bases. This CDR3 is CASIQDGGFYNEQFF. CDR3 DNA: TGCGCCAGCATCCAGGACGGAGGATTTTACAATGAGCAGTTCTTC.

V gene TRBV20-1 combines with J gene TRBJ1-6; D is uncertain. V was pared by 0 bases and J by 15 bases, with 12 bases between. The V gene's germline CDR1 is DFQATT and CDR2 SNEGSKA (reference sequence). The CDR3 consists of 12 residues. CDR3 sequence: CSARETTVRLHF. The CDR3 DNA follows: TGCAGTGCTAGAGAAACCACAGTGCGCCTCCACTTT.

The chain is built from TRBV15 and TRBJ1-5, with D possibly being TRBD1 (6 bases). Trimming pared 1 base from V and 7 bases from J, leaving 14 bases between. This CDR3 is built from 15 residues. Germline-derived CDR1 and CDR2 are LNHNV and YYDKDF (reference sequence). In DNA form, the CDR3 reads TGTGCCACCAGCAGAGCGGCAGGGGTCGGGCAGCCCCAGCATTTT. Protein product: CATSRAAGVGQPQHF.

The V gene is TRBV20-1, the J gene TRBJ2-2; D ambiguous. Germline lookup yields CDR1 DFQATT and CDR2 SNEGSKA (reference sequence). The V and J ends lost 3 bases and 3 bases respectively, with 5 bases between them. This CDR3 region has 12 residues. This CDR3 is CSASRDTGELFF. The CDR3 bases are TGCAGTGCTAGTCGGGACACCGGGGAGCTGTTTTTT.

The genes are TRBV11-3 and TRBJ2-1; possibly TRBD2 for D (7 bases). The V and J ends lost 0 bases and 2 bases respectively, with 14 bases between them. The germline V gene encodes CDR1 SGHNT and CDR2 YENEEA. The CDR3 loop spans 17 amino acids. The CDR3 DNA follows: TGTGCCAGCAGCTTAGATCTAGGGGGGGGGGCCTACAATGAGCAGTTCTTC. It yields the protein CASSLDLGGGAYNEQFF.

The chain joins TRBV7-2 to TRBJ2-7; 10 bases line up with TRBD1. Germline lookup yields CDR1 SGHTA and CDR2 FQGNSA. J lost 3 bases, V lost 5 bases, and 7 bases had no gene match. The CDR3 is 15 residues long. The DNA of the CDR3 is TGTGCCAGCAGCATGGCTCGGGACAGGGGCTACGAGCAGTACTTC. This translates into CASSMARDRGYEQYF. Together with reference TRBV7-2 and TRBJ2-7, the CDR3 gives the full variable domain: GAGVSQSPSNKVTEKGKDVELRCDPISGHTALYWYRQSLGQGLEFLIYFQGNSAPDKSGLPSDRFSAERTGGSVSTLTIQRTQQEDSAVYLCASSMARDRGYEQYFGPGTRLTVT.

CDR3 nucleotide sequence: TGTGCCAGCGGTGCACAGAGACTCACTAGCGGACGTGACCAGTACTTC. This sequence encodes CASGAQRLTSGRDQYF. The chain employs TRBV2 and TRBJ2-5; 8 nucleotides line up with TRBD2. CDR1 is SNHLY, CDR2 FYNNEI, per germline. The CDR3 is 16 amino acids. Unmatched junction bases numbered 21, after V lost 8 bases and J lost 10 bases.

The V and J genes are TRBV6-5 and TRBJ1-4; D might be TRBD1 (5 bases). CDR1 and CDR2 (germline): MNHEY, SVGAGI. The CDR3 sequence is 15 residues long. V lost 0 bases and J 8 bases, leaving 13 bases between the germline ends. CDR3 sequence reads: CASSYSGGVEEKLFF. The DNA for the CDR3 is TGTGCCAGCAGTTACTCGGGGGGGGTAGAAGAAAAACTGTTTTTT.

The chain is built from TRBV15 and TRBJ2-1, with 8 bases identical to TRBD1. There are 16 residues in the CDR3. CDR1 LNHNV and CDR2 YYDKDF come from the germline V gene (reference sequence). J gave up 9 bases and V 0 bases, and 10 bases lay outside the gene matches. Here the CDR3 reads CATSRDGSTGDGEQFF. The CDR3 coding sequence is TGTGCCACCAGCAGAGATGGTTCGACAGGGGACGGTGAGCAGTTCTTC.

The V call is TRBV24-1, the J call TRBJ2-5; weak D call: TRBD1 (5 bases). The DNA end is a closer match to TRBJ2-7, so the J assignment may be wrong. The CDR3 contains 12 residues. Germline V CDR1 and CDR2: KGHDR, SFDVKD. The CDR3 bases are TGTGCCACCAGTGATTTAGGGGACGAGCAGTACTTC. Its protein product is CATSDLGDEQYF.

V gene TRBV24-1 combines with J gene TRBJ2-3, with a possible D match to TRBD2 (5 bases). The CDR3 contains 15 residues. V gave up 1 base and J gave up 6 bases, with 13 bases separating them. Germline V CDR1 and CDR2: KGHDR, SFDVKD. The CDR3 region has the DNA TGTGCCACCAGTGATTTTGAGGGCCCGGGGGATACGCAGTATTTT. Translation gives CATSDFEGPGDTQYF.